The subject of this entry is one T cell receptor beta chain. Its matching antigen is unknown. The CDR3 is made up of 14 amino acids. CDR1 MNHEY and CDR2 SVGAGI come from the germline V gene. The germline V and J ends were trimmed by 2 bases and 5 bases, with 10 bases remaining between them. The data originate from a study of T-cell memory formation after mild COVID-19. Broader study findings: There were some responding clones in pre-infection memory, which suggested that cross-reactive memory had joined.

TCRdb reanalysed the 5' RACE reads using MiXCR and keeps one entry per CDR3 protein. Among 280,000 or so distinct CDR3 sequences listed, 8% to 9% were seen once. The sequence derives from a man younger than 35 who had mild COVID-19 (a few samples of this study predate the infection). Cell type and time point are not known. The J gene is TRBJ2-1, the V gene TRBV6-5; maybe TRBD2 (6 bases). The specimen was PBMCs or a T cell subset sorted from them (not recorded which). The CDR3 DNA sequence: TGTGCCAGCAGTTACAGGAGGGGCAACAATGAGCAGTTCTTC. Its translation is CASSYRRGNNEQFF.